This T cell receptor (beta chain) was documented in a study of blood T cell repertoires in COVID-19. Profiled with immunoSEQ multiplex PCR; TCRdb holds only in-frame clones, not every one. This table holds approximately 340,000 clones, approximately 86% found once. The length of the CDR3 is 17 residues. CDR1 SGHRS and CDR2 YFSETQ come from the germline V gene. V shed 0 bases, J shed 3 bases, and the junction held 7 bases outside the gene matches. V is TRBV5-1 and J is TRBJ2-3; 10 nucleotides align to TRBD1. This TCR came from a young man with COVID-19, enrolled during active disease. Sequenced material: peripheral blood. This CDR3 reads CASSLVRQGAATDTQYF. CDR3 sequence (DNA): TGCGCCAGCAGCTTGGTCCGACAGGGGGCGGCAACAGATACGCAGTATTTT.